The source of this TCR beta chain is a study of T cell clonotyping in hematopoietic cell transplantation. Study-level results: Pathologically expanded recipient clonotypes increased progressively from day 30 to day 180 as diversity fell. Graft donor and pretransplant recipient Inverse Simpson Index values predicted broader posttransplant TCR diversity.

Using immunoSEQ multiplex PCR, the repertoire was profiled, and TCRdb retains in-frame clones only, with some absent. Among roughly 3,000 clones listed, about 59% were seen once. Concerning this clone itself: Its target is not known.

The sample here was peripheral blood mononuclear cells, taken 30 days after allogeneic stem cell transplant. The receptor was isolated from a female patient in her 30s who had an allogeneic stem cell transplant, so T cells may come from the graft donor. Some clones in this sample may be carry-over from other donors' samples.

CDR3 residues: CASSSRTVSTDTQYF. The CDR3 coding sequence is TGTGCCAGCAGCTCGCGGACAGTTAGCACAGATACGCAGTATTTT. The V gene is TRBV7-8, the J gene TRBJ2-3, with a possible D match to TRBD1 (6 bases). This CDR3 contains 15 residues. The germline CDR1 and CDR2 sequences are SGHVS and FQNEAQ. Trimming took off 4 bases at V and 0 bases at J, with 11 bases between the two ends.